The 22 T cell receptor beta chains below were found in one sample sequenced in a study of Graves' ophthalmopathy and Graves' hyperthyroidism. Beta-chain TCR CDR3 regions were amplified from RNA transcripts. A first-round RT-PCR used HTBI primers, followed by a second-round multiplex PCR. TCRdb called the multiplex PCR reads again in MiXCR, with one record for every CDR3 protein. This sample carries hundreds of thousands of distinct CDR3 sequences, over 20% of them seen once, and the ten largest clones take around 3.2%. Input material: peripheral blood. The source is a woman between 18 and 29 years old with stable Graves' hyperthyroidism.

This clonotype has ten or more counts. CDR3 amino acids: CASSYKGTGGLSNQPQHF. Written as DNA, the CDR3 is TGTGCCAGCAGCTACAAAGGGACAGGGGGCTTGAGCAATCAGCCCCAGCATTTT. The chain is built from TRBV7-2 and TRBJ1-5, with TRBD1 matching over 12 bases. CDR3 length equals 18 residues. Germline CDR1 SGHTA, CDR2 FQGNSA. Germline trimming cut 4 bases from V and 1 base from J; bases unmatched to any gene: 8.

The sample holds many counts of this clonotype. This chain connects TRBV5-1 to TRBJ2-7, with D possibly matching TRBD2 (5 bases). Trimming stripped 0 bases from V and 0 bases from J, with 10 bases between. The CDR3 has 15 residues. Germline CDR1 SGHRS, CDR2 YFSETQ. The chain's CDR3 is CASSLEAASSYEQYF. CDR3 coding DNA: TGCGCCAGCAGCTTGGAAGCGGCGAGCTCCTACGAGCAGTACTTC.

The chain employs TRBV18 and TRBJ2-7; TRBD1 matches at 9 bases. This CDR3 region has 15 residues. V shed 1 base, J shed 5 bases, and the junction held 6 bases outside the gene matches. Germline lookup yields CDR1 KGHSH and CDR2 LQKENI. In DNA form, the CDR3 reads TGTGCCAGCTCACCACGGGACAGGGAGATGGACGAGCAGTACTTC. This codes for CASSPRDREMDEQYF. Supplemented by reference TRBV18 and TRBJ2-7, the full variable domain reads NAGVMQNPRHLVRRRGQEARLRCSPMKGHSHVYWYRQLPEEGLKFMVYLQKENIIDESGMPKERFSAEFPKEGPSILRIQQVVRGDSAAYFCASSPRDREMDEQYFGPGTRLTVT.

This rearrangement joins TRBV19 to TRBJ1-1; D is uncertain. Deletions cut 3 bases from V and 4 bases from J, with 9 bases between. The CDR3 sequence is 13 residues long. Germline V gives CDR1 LNHDA, CDR2 SQIVND (reference sequence). CDR3 nucleotides: TGTGCCAGTAGTATGTCATGGGGCACTGAAGCTTTCTTT. Residues: CASSMSWGTEAFF.

The genes are TRBV7-2 and TRBJ2-5; no definite D call. The CDR3 spans 11 residues. V was shortened by 7 bases and J by 5 bases, with 8 bases between the two germline ends. The V gene's germline CDR1 is SGHTA and CDR2 FQGNSA. The CDR3 reads CASTSAETQYF. The CDR3 nucleotides read TGTGCCAGCACCAGTGCTGAGACCCAGTACTTC.

This clonotype occurred many times. V and J are TRBV12-3 or TRBV12-4 and TRBJ2-4; 14 bases are shared with TRBD2. The CDR3 contains 16 residues. After removal of 6 bases from V and 1 base from J, the junction contained 2 bases not matched to a gene. CDR3 residues: CASRGLAGVAKNIQYF. For the CDR3, the DNA is TGTGCCAGCAGGGGACTAGCGGGAGTGGCCAAAAACATTCAGTACTTC.

The sample holds many counts of this clonotype. The gene calls are TRBV6-1 and TRBJ2-7, with 9 bases fitting TRBD1. The germline V gene has CDR1 MNHNS and CDR2 SASEGT. The V gene end was trimmed by 2 bases and the J gene end by 1 base; junction bases not matched to a gene: 6. The CDR3 has 16 residues. CDR3 in amino acids: CASSEIPGQGSYEQYF. For the CDR3, the DNA is TGTGCCAGCAGTGAAATCCCGGGACAGGGATCCTACGAGCAGTACTTC.

There are many counts of this clonotype. This chain uses TRBV12-3 or TRBV12-4 with TRBJ2-2; 10 nucleotides line up with TRBD1. V gave up 3 bases and J gave up 6 bases; unmatched junction bases: 1. The CDR3 sequence is 14 residues long. The CDR3 loop reads CASSFGQGAGELFF. CDR3 coding DNA: TGTGCCAGCAGTTTCGGACAGGGGGCCGGGGAGCTGTTTTTT.

This clonotype was recorded at least ten times. V usage is TRBV28 and J usage is TRBJ2-7; D is perhaps TRBD1 or TRBD2 (6 bases each). Germline loops: CDR1 MDHEN, CDR2 SYDVKM. CDR3 length: 13 residues. V gave up 6 bases and J gave up 3 bases, with 12 bases separating them. For the CDR3, the DNA is TGTGCCAGCAGACGTAGGGGGGTCTACGAGCAGTACTTC. Amino acid sequence: CASRRRGVYEQYF.

This clonotype was seen at least ten times. The gene calls are TRBV29-1 and TRBJ2-7; 7 positions match TRBD1. In germline, CDR1 is SQVTM, CDR2 ANQGSEA. The CDR3 consists of 13 residues. V dropped 6 bases and J dropped 2; count of bases not matched to a gene: 7. The CDR3 region is CSVRQGQTYEQYF. In DNA form, the CDR3 reads TGCAGCGTCAGACAGGGCCAAACCTACGAGCAGTACTTC.

This clonotype was observed many times. The chain joins TRBV19 to TRBJ2-7; D is unclear. The germline gives CDR1 LNHDA, CDR2 SQIVND (reference sequence). This CDR3 spans 13 amino acids. Trimming left V 0 bases short and J 3 bases short, with 6 bases between. DNA of the CDR3: TGTGCCAGTAGTATAGACAGCGACTACGAGCAGTACTTC. This encodes CASSIDSDYEQYF.

This clonotype was observed at least ten times. The V call is TRBV11-1, the J call TRBJ1-1, with no clear D. Trimming pared 0 bases from V and 5 bases from J, leaving 10 bases between. Germline V CDR1 and CDR2: SGHAT, FQDESV (reference sequence). The CDR3 contains 14 residues. The CDR3 spells CASSLAGSRTEAFF. The CDR3 bases are TGTGCCAGCAGCTTAGCAGGGAGTAGAACTGAAGCTTTCTTT.

This clonotype was picked up many times. The V and J genes are TRBV6-1 and TRBJ2-2; 9 nucleotides match TRBD2. J lost 3 bases, V lost 1 base, and 6 bases had no gene match. The CDR3 is 17 amino acids. The germline CDR1 and CDR2 sequences are MNHNS and SASEGT. The CDR3 DNA sequence: TGTGCCAGCAGTGAAGGGCTAGCGGGGTTTCACACCGGGGAGCTGTTTTTT. It specifies CASSEGLAGFHTGELFF.

With regard to this clonotype: The conserved final phenylalanine or tryptophan is absent from the CDR3, which likely points to a read error. It is unclear where the CDR3 begins or ends on the DNA, so no DNA is shown, and the CDR3 is as TCRdb lists it. The chain links TRBV2 to TRBJ1-1. The CDR3 comprises 12 residues, both ends counted. CDR1 is SNHLY, CDR2 FYNNEI, per germline. The CDR3 loop reads CAKLQGGTEACL.

The table lists this clonotype with a count of one. This could be a read error, since a much larger clone is one nucleotide away. CDR3 nucleotide sequence: TGTGCCAGCAGCCGCGTCAAGGGACTAGCGCATGAGCAGTTCTTC. Its protein is CASSRVKGLAHEQFF. V gene TRBV12-3 or TRBV12-4 combines with J gene TRBJ2-1; 10 bases line up with TRBD2. V lost 6 bases to trimming and J lost 8 bases; unmatched junction nucleotides: 10. The CDR3 contains 15 residues.

This clonotype was found a few times. The genes are TRBV28 and TRBJ1-2; the match to TRBD1 covers 9 bases. This CDR3 region has 15 residues. V shed 6 bases, J shed 4 bases, and the junction held 9 bases outside the gene matches. Germline CDR1 is MDHEN and CDR2 is SYDVKM. DNA of the CDR3: TGTGCCAGCAGCTCATCCGGGACAGGGATCTATGGCTACACCTTC. Protein: CASSSSGTGIYGYTF.

This clonotype was counted many times. V and J are TRBV29-1 and TRBJ2-7; D unclear. This CDR3 spans 12 amino acids. Germline V CDR1 and CDR2: SQVTM, ANQGSEA. V was cut by 7 bases and J by 2 bases, with 12 bases left in between. CDR3 in DNA: TGCAGCGCGGCCCTTGGGGCCTACGAGCAGTACTTC. Amino acids: CSAALGAYEQYF.

There are many counts of this clonotype. This CDR3 reads CASSYSTGLSSYNSPLHF. The CDR3 DNA reads TGTGCCAGCAGTTACTCGACAGGATTAAGCTCCTATAATTCACCCCTCCACTTT. The V and J genes are TRBV6-5 and TRBJ1-6, with D perhaps TRBD1 (6 bases). Trimming removed 0 bases at V and 0 bases at J, with 12 bases between. CDR1 is MNHEY, CDR2 SVGAGI, per germline. CDR3 length equals 18 residues.

This clonotype appeared many times. The V call is TRBV20-1, the J call TRBJ1-1; possibly TRBD1 for D (5 bases). V was pared by 2 bases and J by 5 bases, with 15 bases between. This CDR3 contains 14 residues. Germline CDR1 is DFQATT and CDR2 is SNEGSKA (reference sequence). The CDR3 coding sequence is TGCAGTGCTAGACTGGGGGGGTCGAGGACTGAAGCTTTCTTT. The encoded protein is CSARLGGSRTEAFF.

The genes are TRBV30 and TRBJ1-5, with D uncertain. CDR3 length: 14 residues. CDR1 and CDR2 from the germline V gene are GTSNPN and SVGIG (reference sequence). V lost 3 bases and J 6 bases, leaving 15 bases between the germline ends. Here the CDR3 DNA reads TGTGCCTGGAGCGCCGGGGTTCGGGGTCAGCCCCAGCATTTT. It specifies CAWSAGVRGQPQHF. Supplemented by reference TRBV30 and TRBJ1-5, the full variable domain reads SQTIHQWPATLVQPVGSPLSLECTVEGTSNPNLYWYRQAAGRGLQLLFYSVGIGQISSEVPQNLSASRPQDRQFILSSKKLLLSDSGFYLCAWSAGVRGQPQHFGDGTRLSIL.

This clonotype has ten or more counts. The chain links TRBV12-3 or TRBV12-4 to TRBJ1-1; D not resolved. V dropped 0 bases and J dropped 0 bases, with 2 bases sitting between them. This CDR3 region has 13 residues. The CDR3 is CASSLAMNTEAFF. The CDR3, as DNA: TGTGCCAGCAGTTTAGCGATGAACACTGAAGCTTTCTTT.

This clonotype was seen at least ten times. This chain connects TRBV20-1 to TRBJ1-5; TRBD1 is a possible D gene (5 bases). V was pared by 0 bases and J by 0 bases, with 12 bases between. This CDR3 has 16 amino acids. Germline assignment: CDR1 DFQATT and CDR2 SNEGSKA (reference sequence). CDR3 bases: TGCAGTGCTAGAGATGGGGCAGGGCTTAGCAATCAGCCCCAGCATTTT. This translates into CSARDGAGLSNQPQHF.